Detailed here is one T cell receptor beta chain. PCR was performed using 60 Vbeta and 13 Jbeta primers. TCRdb's copy holds only in-frame clones and misses some; the assay was immunoSEQ multiplex PCR. The sample includes about 59,000 clones, about 69% of them seen just once. V lost 0 bases and J lost 3; bases outside the gene matches: 5. CDR1 is LGHNA and CDR2 is YSLEER in the germline V gene. The CDR3 length is 16 residues. This sample was taken from a study of cytomegalovirus exposure and HLA in healthy donors. The sequenced sample consisted of PBMCs. This TCR was sampled from a man aged 30 to 39 in good health and CMV-seropositive. The chain employs TRBV4-3 and TRBJ1-1; 9 bases agree with TRBD1. The CDR3 DNA follows: TGCGCCAGCAGCCAAGAAGAAGGGACAGGGCACACTGAAGCTTTCTTT. This sequence encodes CASSQEEGTGHTEAFF.